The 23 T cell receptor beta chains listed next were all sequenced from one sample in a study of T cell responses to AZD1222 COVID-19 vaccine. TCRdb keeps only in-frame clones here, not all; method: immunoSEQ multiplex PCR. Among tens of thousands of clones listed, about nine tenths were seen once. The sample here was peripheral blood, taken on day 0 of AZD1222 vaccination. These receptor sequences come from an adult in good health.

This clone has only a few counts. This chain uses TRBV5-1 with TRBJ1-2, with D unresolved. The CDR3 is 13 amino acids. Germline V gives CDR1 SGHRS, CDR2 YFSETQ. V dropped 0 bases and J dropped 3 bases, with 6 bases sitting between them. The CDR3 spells CASSLDGYYGYTF. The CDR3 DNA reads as TGCGCCAGCAGCTTGGATGGGTACTATGGCTACACCTTC.

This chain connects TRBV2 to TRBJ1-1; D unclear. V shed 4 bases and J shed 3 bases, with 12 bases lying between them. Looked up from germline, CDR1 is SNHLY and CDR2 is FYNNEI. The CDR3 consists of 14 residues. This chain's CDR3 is CASSARVVDTEAFF. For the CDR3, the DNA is TGTGCCAGCAGTGCTAGGGTCGTGGACACTGAAGCTTTCTTT.

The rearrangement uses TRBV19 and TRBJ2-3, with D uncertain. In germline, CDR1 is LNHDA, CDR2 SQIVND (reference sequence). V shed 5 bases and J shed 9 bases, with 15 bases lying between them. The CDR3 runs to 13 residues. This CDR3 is CASSSSLRETQYF. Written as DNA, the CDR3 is TGTGCCAGTAGTTCCTCCCTACGAGAGACGCAGTATTTT.

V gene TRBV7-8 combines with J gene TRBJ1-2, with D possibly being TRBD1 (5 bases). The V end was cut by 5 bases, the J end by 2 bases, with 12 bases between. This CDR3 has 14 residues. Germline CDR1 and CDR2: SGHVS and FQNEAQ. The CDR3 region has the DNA TGTGCCAGCAGCCCCCAGACAGAGAACTATGGCTACACCTTC. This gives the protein CASSPQTENYGYTF.

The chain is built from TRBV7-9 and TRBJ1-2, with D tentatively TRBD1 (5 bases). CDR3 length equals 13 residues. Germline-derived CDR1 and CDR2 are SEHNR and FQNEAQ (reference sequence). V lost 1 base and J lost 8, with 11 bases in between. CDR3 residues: CASSLVGVDGYTF. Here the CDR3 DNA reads TGTGCCAGCAGCTTAGTAGGGGTAGACGGCTACACCTTC.

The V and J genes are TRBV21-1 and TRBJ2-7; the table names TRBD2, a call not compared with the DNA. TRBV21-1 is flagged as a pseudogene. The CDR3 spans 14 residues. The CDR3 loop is CASSNSGRAYEQYF. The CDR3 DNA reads TGTGCCAGCAGCAATAGCGGGAGGGCCTACGAGCAGTACTTC.

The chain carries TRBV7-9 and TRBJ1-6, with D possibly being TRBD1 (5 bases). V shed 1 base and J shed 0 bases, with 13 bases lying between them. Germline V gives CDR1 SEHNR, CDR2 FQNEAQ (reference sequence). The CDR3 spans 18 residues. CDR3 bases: TGTGCCAGCAGCTTAGAAGGACACTGGAGCTCCTATAATTCACCCCTCCACTTT. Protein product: CASSLEGHWSSYNSPLHF. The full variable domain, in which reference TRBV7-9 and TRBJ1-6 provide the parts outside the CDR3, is DTGVSQNPRHKITKRGQNVTFRCDPISEHNRLYWYRQTLGQGPEFLTYFQNEAQLEKSRLLSDRFSAERPKGSFSTLEIQRTEQGDSAMYLCASSLEGHWSSYNSPLHFGNGTRLTVT.

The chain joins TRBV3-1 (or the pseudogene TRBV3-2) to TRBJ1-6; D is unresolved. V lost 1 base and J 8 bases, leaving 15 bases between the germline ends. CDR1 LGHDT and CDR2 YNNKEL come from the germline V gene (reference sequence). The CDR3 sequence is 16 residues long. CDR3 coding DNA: TGTGCCAGCAGCCAAGCGACAAGGCTTTTGGATTCACCCCTCCACTTT. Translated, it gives CASSQATRLLDSPLHF.

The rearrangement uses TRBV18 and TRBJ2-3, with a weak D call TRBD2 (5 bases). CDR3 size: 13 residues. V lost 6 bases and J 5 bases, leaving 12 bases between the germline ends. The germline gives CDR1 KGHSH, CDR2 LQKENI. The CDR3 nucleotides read TGTGCCAGCTCGCTACGACGGGGAGATACGCAGTATTTT. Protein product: CASSLRRGDTQYF.

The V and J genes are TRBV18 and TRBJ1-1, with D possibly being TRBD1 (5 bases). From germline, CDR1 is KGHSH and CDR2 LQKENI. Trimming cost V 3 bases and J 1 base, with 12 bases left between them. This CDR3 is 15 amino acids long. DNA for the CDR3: TGTGCCAGCTCACCCTTCAGGGACTCGAACACTGAAGCTTTCTTT. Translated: CASSPFRDSNTEAFF.

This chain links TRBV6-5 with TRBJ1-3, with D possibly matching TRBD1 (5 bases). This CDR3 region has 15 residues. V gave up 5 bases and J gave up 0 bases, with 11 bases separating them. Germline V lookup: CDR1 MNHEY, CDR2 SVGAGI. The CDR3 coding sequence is TGTGCCAGCAGTAAGGGGACCCTCTCTGGAAACACCATATATTTT. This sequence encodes CASSKGTLSGNTIYF.

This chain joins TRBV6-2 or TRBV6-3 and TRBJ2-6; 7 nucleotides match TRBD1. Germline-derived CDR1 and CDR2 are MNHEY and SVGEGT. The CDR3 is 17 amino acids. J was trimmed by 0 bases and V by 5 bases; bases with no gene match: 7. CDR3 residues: CASSGQAGASGANVLTF. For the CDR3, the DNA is TGTGCCAGCAGTGGACAGGCTGGGGCCTCTGGGGCCAACGTCCTGACTTTC.

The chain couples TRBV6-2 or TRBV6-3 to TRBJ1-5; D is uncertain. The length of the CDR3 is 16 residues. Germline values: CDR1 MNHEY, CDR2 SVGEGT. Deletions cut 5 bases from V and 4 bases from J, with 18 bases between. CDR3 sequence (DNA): TGTGCCAGCAGTAAAAGACGGATGGCTGTTAATCAGCCCCAGCATTTT. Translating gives CASSKRRMAVNQPQHF.

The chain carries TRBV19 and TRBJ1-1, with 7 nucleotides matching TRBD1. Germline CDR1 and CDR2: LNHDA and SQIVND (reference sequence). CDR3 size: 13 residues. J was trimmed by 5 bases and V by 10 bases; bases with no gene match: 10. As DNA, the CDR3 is TGTGCCACCCGGGTGCGGGGACAGACTGAAGCTTTCTTT. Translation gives CATRVRGQTEAFF.

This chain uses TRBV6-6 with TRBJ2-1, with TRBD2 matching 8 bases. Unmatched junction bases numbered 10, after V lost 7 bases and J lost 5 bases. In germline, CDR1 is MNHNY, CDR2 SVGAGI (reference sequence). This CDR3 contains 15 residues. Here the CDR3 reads CASTPGGGGDNEQFF. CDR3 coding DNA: TGTGCCAGCACCCCCGGGGGGGGAGGGGACAATGAGCAGTTCTTC.

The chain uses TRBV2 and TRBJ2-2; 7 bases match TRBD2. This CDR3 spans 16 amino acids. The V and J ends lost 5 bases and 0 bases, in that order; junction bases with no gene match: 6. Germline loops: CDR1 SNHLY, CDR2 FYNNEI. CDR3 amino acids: CASSKLALANTGELFF. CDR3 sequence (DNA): TGTGCCAGCAGTAAACTAGCGCTCGCGAACACCGGGGAGCTGTTTTTT.

CDR3 loop: CASSPRIEGNTEAFF. Here the CDR3 DNA reads TGTGCCAGCTCACCACGGATAGAAGGGAACACTGAAGCTTTCTTT. This sequence joins TRBV18 and TRBJ1-1; D gene unclear. CDR1 and CDR2 (germline): KGHSH, LQKENI. V was shortened by 1 base and J by 1 base, with 10 bases between the two germline ends. The CDR3 has 15 amino acids.

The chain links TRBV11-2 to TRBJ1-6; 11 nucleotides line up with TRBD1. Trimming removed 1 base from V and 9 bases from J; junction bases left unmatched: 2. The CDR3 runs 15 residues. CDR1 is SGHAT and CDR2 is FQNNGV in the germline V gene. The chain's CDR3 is CASSLVGQGVSPLHF. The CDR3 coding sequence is TGTGCCAGCAGCTTAGTGGGACAGGGGGTTTCACCCCTCCACTTT.

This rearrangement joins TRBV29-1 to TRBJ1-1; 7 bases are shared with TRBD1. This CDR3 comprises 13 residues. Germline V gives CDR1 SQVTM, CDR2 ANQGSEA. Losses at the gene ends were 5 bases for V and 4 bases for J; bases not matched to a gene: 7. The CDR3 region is CSVSTGLSTEAFF. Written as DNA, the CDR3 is TGCAGCGTTTCGACAGGGCTGAGCACTGAAGCTTTCTTT.

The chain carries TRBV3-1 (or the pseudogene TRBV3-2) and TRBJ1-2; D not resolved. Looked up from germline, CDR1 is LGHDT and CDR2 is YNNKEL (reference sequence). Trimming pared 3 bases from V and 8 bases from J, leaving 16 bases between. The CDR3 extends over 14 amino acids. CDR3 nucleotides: TGTGCCAGCAGCCAGGCTGGGCCCCAAGGGGGCTACACCTTC. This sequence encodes CASSQAGPQGGYTF.

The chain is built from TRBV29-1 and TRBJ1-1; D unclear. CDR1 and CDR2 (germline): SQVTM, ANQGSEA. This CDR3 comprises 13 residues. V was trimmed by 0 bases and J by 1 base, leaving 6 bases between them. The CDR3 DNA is TGCAGCGTTGAAGATCGCAGGAACACTGAAGCTTTCTTT. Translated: CSVEDRRNTEAFF.

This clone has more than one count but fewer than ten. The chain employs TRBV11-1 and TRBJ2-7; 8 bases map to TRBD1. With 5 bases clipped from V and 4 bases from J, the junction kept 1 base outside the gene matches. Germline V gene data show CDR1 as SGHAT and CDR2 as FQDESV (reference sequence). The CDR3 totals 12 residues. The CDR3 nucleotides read TGTGCCAGCAGCCGGGACAGGTACGAGCAGTACTTC. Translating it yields CASSRDRYEQYF.

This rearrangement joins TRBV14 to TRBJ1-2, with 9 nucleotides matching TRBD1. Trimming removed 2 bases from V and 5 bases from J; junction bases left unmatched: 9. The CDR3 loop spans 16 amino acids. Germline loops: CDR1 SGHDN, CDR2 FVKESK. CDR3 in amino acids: CASSQLGQGSWYGYTF. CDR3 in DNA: TGTGCCAGCAGCCAACTCGGACAGGGGAGTTGGTATGGCTACACCTTC.